These 13 T cell receptor beta chains were all obtained from the same sample, sequenced in a study of blood T cell repertoires in COVID-19. Only in-frame clones appear in the TCRdb table, and some are missing; sequencing was by immunoSEQ multiplex PCR. The profile shows 190,000 or so clones, more than 70% of them singletons. Sequences were obtained from peripheral blood. The receptor source for this set is a man aged 50 to 60 with active or convalescent COVID-19.

The chain is built from TRBV14 and TRBJ2-1, with 11 bases matching TRBD2. The germline gives CDR1 SGHDN, CDR2 FVKESK. V was pared by 5 bases and J by 7 bases, with 7 bases of the junction left unmatched. The CDR3 is 15 amino acids. The CDR3 spells CASSDPGTSGNEQFF. CDR3 bases: TGTGCCAGCAGCGACCCCGGGACTAGCGGTAATGAGCAGTTCTTC.

The table lists this clone with a count of one. V usage is TRBV5-6 and J usage is TRBJ1-2, with D maybe TRBD1 (5 bases). Trimming took 4 bases from V and 8 from J, leaving 18 bases between them. The CDR3 is made up of 14 amino acids. CDR1 is SGHDT and CDR2 is YYEEEE in the germline V gene. CDR3 sequence: CASSPPAGIEGYTF. In nucleotides, the CDR3 is TGTGCCAGCAGCCCGCCCGCAGGGATAGAGGGCTACACCTTC.

The rearrangement joins TRBV5-1 to TRBJ1-1, with 7 bases matching TRBD1. Per the germline V gene, CDR1 is SGHRS and CDR2 is YFSETQ. This CDR3 has 14 amino acids. Germline trimming cut 0 bases from V and 1 base from J; bases unmatched to any gene: 0. The CDR3 loop is CASSLGDRNTEAFF. CDR3 DNA sequence: TGCGCCAGCAGCTTGGGGGACAGGAACACTGAAGCTTTCTTT.

This chain links TRBV19 with TRBJ2-2; D is uncertain. CDR1 and CDR2 (germline): LNHDA, SQIVND (reference sequence). The ends were cut back, 1 base at V and 4 bases at J, with 7 bases in the middle. The CDR3 length is 14 residues. The CDR3 DNA is TGTGCCAGTAGTATAGCCGAGATCACCGGGGAGCTGTTTTTT. Residues: CASSIAEITGELFF.

The chain employs TRBV11-2 and TRBJ2-4; maybe TRBD2 (6 bases). V lost 5 bases and J lost 8, with 13 bases in between. CDR1 SGHAT and CDR2 FQNNGV come from the germline V gene. CDR3 length: 13 amino acids. DNA of the CDR3: TGTGCCAGCAGCATCGGACCGGGGGACATTCAGTACTTC. As protein: CASSIGPGDIQYF.

V usage is TRBV7-2 and J usage is TRBJ2-7; 7 bases line up with TRBD1. The CDR3 length is 15 residues. Losses at the gene ends were 1 base for V and 0 bases for J; bases not matched to a gene: 3. Germline assignment: CDR1 SGHTA and CDR2 FQGNSA. The CDR3 coding sequence is TGTGCCAGCAGCTTAGTTTGGGACAGCTCCTACGAGCAGTACTTC. It is translated as CASSLVWDSSYEQYF.

This clone has a handful of counts. This chain uses TRBV7-9 with TRBJ1-5; D is undetermined. With 3 bases removed from V and 9 bases from J, the gap between germline ends came to 12 bases. Germline V gene lookup returns CDR1 SEHNR and CDR2 FQNEAQ (reference sequence). The CDR3 runs to 13 residues. CDR3 residues: CASSLGEGAPQHF. As DNA, the CDR3 is TGTGCCAGCAGCTTGGGAGAAGGTGCGCCCCAGCATTTT.

The chain employs TRBV7-2 and TRBJ2-2; TRBD2 agrees at 9 bases. Germline CDR1 is SGHTA and CDR2 is FQGNSA. This CDR3 has 18 residues. With 3 bases clipped from V and 1 base from J, the junction kept 9 bases outside the gene matches. DNA of the CDR3: TGTGCCAGCAGCTTTAGGGGGCTAGCGGGGCTGAACACCGGGGAGCTGTTTTTT. Residues: CASSFRGLAGLNTGELFF. Variable domain in full (rest from reference TRBV7-2 and TRBJ2-2): GAGVSQSPSNKVTEKGKDVELRCDPISGHTALYWYRQSLGQGLEFLIYFQGNSAPDKSGLPSDRFSAERTGGSVSTLTIQRTQQEDSAVYLCASSFRGLAGLNTGELFFGEGSRLTVL.

This clone was counted a few times. V usage is TRBV10-3 and J usage is TRBJ1-5, with a possible D match to TRBD1 (6 bases). V lost 0 bases and J lost 3, with 15 bases in between. In germline, CDR1 is ENHRY, CDR2 SYGVKD. CDR3 length equals 17 residues. DNA of the CDR3: TGTGCCATCAGTGAGTCGAGCCCAGGGGCGAACAATCAGCCCCAGCATTTT. Its translation is CAISESSPGANNQPQHF.

The chain employs TRBV6-5 and TRBJ1-6, with 7 positions matching TRBD1. From germline, CDR1 is MNHEY and CDR2 SVGAGI. The CDR3 extends over 14 amino acids. After removal of 6 bases from V and 7 bases from J, the junction contained 6 bases not matched to a gene. CDR3 loop: CASRSTGQNSPLHF. The CDR3 coding sequence is TGTGCCAGCAGGTCGACAGGGCAGAATTCACCCCTCCACTTT.

The genes are TRBV5-6 and TRBJ1-1; D is unclear. The V gene's germline CDR1 is SGHDT and CDR2 YYEEEE. V was trimmed by 0 bases and J by 8 bases, leaving 8 bases between them. The CDR3 is 12 residues long. The CDR3 bases are TGTGCCAGCAGCTTGGCCGTGTCGGAAGCTTTCTTT. This translates into CASSLAVSEAFF.

The gene calls are TRBV19 and TRBJ1-1; TRBD1 matches 8 bases. CDR1 and CDR2 from the germline V gene are LNHDA and SQIVND (reference sequence). J was trimmed by 6 bases and V by 8 bases; bases with no gene match: 5. CDR3 size: 12 residues. In DNA form, the CDR3 reads TGTGCCAGTCGGGACAGGAGGGCTGAAGCTTTCTTT. Translation gives CASRDRRAEAFF.

Worth noting for this clone: The junction and the germline gene differ at one end; a read error may be behind it. This chain connects TRBV7-7 to TRBJ2-7; 7 nucleotides match TRBD1. CDR1 and CDR2 (germline): SSHAT, FNYEAQ (reference sequence). CDR3 length: 15 residues. CDR3 residues: CASSLASGGSYEQYF. In nucleotides, the CDR3 is TGTGCTAGCAGCTTAGCGTCAGGGGGTTCCTACGAGCAGTACTTC.